Listed below are T cell receptor beta chains from one sample, sequenced in a study of low-dose radiotherapy and immunotherapy resistance in tumors. Via MiXCR, TCRdb re-called the reads, giving one row per CDR3 protein. This repertoire shows around 90,000 distinct CDR3 sequences, 15% to 20% found once; its top ten account for less than 6%. The material was PBMCs, obtained before treatment. The origin of the receptors is a male donor with prostate cancer. CDR3s leave out the opening cysteine and the closing phenylalanine or tryptophan.

j_gene	v_gene	CDR3aa
TRBJ2-6	TRBV25-1	ASSDSLGSSGANVLT
TRBJ2-2	TRBV19	ASSIVPRGPGELF
TRBJ2-1	TRBV20-1	SASGMRAETYNEQF
TRBJ2-3	TRBV15	ATSRDSTDTQY
TRBJ2-7	TRBV12-3/TRBV12-4	ASSSGGGQTYEQY
TRBJ2-2	TRBV5-1	ASSTDRGAYTGELF
TRBJ2-1	TRBV6-5	ASSYPTSGGLYNEQF
TRBJ2-1	TRBV29-1	SVDLFGGANNEQF
TRBJ1-4	TRBV3-1	ASSQDGRLNEKLF
TRBJ1-2	TRBV30	AWSRRTSYGYT
TRBJ1-1	TRBV28	ASSLLSGASNTEAF
TRBJ2-5	TRBV4-3	ASAGANGETQY
TRBJ2-7	TRBV4-3	ASSQATGGYEQY
TRBJ2-3	TRBV24-1	ATSDRGQGTDTQY
TRBJ2-7	TRBV5-1	ASTNQTSMYLCASRGGLREQY
TRBJ2-1	TRBV7-9	ASSVGLSSYNEQF
TRBJ2-7	TRBV9	ASSRGQGAFPYEQY
TRBJ1-5	TRBV20-1	SARRRTGGNQPQH
TRBJ1-5	TRBV20-1	STKISGPQH
TRBJ2-2	TRBV5-6	ASSLALQSGELF
TRBJ1-2	TRBV7-9	ASSLGQGYGYT
TRBJ2-1	TRBV24-1	ATRSRGRNEQF
TRBJ2-5	TRBV20-1	SGQGGPETQY
TRBJ2-7	TRBV29-1	SVDGTDSSYEQY
TRBJ2-5	TRBV7-2	ASSVGTAETQY
TRBJ2-1	TRBV20-1	SARTGTSAYNEQF
TRBJ1-1	TRBV5-1	ASSSPDIGLGEAF
TRBJ1-2	TRBV9	ASSKRTGEDYGYT
TRBJ2-7	TRBV6-2/TRBV6-3	ASSYPPSGASYEQY
TRBJ2-7	TRBV29-1	SVEGQEGVEQY
TRBJ2-6	TRBV4-1	ASSQDLGATGGWSGANVLT
TRBJ2-7	TRBV23-1	ASSPTGADRFYSYEQY
TRBJ2-7	TRBV4-2	ASSPQRGPNSYEQY
TRBJ2-1	TRBV2	ASSEVAGYNEQF
TRBJ2-5	TRBV4-2	ASSQETSTQETQY
TRBJ1-2	TRBV4-1	ASSQEPRGGYT
TRBJ2-3	TRBV6-6	ASSYSSTTDTQY
TRBJ2-5	TRBV12-3/TRBV12-4	ASSFGAGRGEETQY
TRBJ2-7	TRBV6-5	ASRSLAGGLNEQY
TRBJ1-1	TRBV19	ATRTGENTEAF
TRBJ2-5	TRBV7-2	ASSLARGGSNAETQY
TRBJ1-4	TRBV7-2	ASSDSALSGGEKLF
TRBJ1-3	TRBV15	ATRTPGNTIY